Listed below are T cell receptor beta chains from one sample, sequenced in a study of T cell responses to AZD1222 COVID-19 vaccine. Clones were sequenced by immunoSEQ multiplex PCR, and TCRdb holds only the in-frame ones, with some missing. The sample has tens of thousands of clones, more than 70% seen once; the top ten hold over 13%. Sequences were derived from peripheral blood, sampled on day 0 of AZD1222 vaccination. Receptors were obtained from an adult in good health. Each CDR3 is given with its conserved first and last residue. D genes are given only for firm matches. Size values are once, few and many counts, or a class for expanded clones, and some rows have none.

>TRBJ2-7|.|13|.|TRBV5-6
CASSPSVRDEQYF
TGTGCCAGCAGCCCGTCGGTTCGGGACGAGCAGTACTTC
>TRBJ2-1|.|14|medium-sized|TRBV6-5
CASSLAGTGTEQFF
TGTGCCAGCAGCTTAGCCGGGACCGGCACTGAGCAGTTCTTC
>TRBJ2-1|TRBD1|13|.|TRBV5-6
CASSLGRGNEQFF
TGTGCCAGCAGCTTGGGCAGGGGGAATGAGCAGTTCTTC
>TRBJ1-1|.|12|.|TRBV4-2
CASSEAPRVAFF
TGTGCCAGCAGCGAGGCTCCCCGCGTAGCTTTCTTT
>TRBJ1-1|.|13|.|TRBV6-6
CASRRDDDTEAFF
TGTGCCAGCCGCAGGGACGATGACACTGAAGCTTTCTTT
>TRBJ1-5|TRBD1|17|.|TRBV7-8
CASSHRTGAFGNQPQHF
TGTGCCAGCAGCCACAGGACAGGGGCCTTTGGCAATCAGCCCCAGCATTTT
>TRBJ2-5|.|15|.|TRBV9
CASSVQVGKQETQYF
TGTGCCAGCAGCGTACAGGTGGGAAAACAAGAGACCCAGTACTTC
>TRBJ2-3|.|16|.|TRBV29-1
CSVESSGTLRSDTQYF
TGCAGCGTGGAAAGCTCCGGGACCCTGAGGTCAGATACGCAGTATTTT
>TRBJ2-1|.|13|.|TRBV27
CASSTGSYNEQFF
TGTGCCAGCAGTACCGGGTCCTACAATGAGCAGTTCTTC
>TRBJ2-2|.|14|.|TRBV9
CASSVSGYTGELFF
TGTGCCAGCAGCGTGTCGGGATACACCGGGGAGCTGTTTTTT
>TRBJ1-2|.|12|.|TRBV2
CASRLDGHGYTF
TGTGCCAGCAGACTGGACGGGCACGGCTACACCTTC
>TRBJ1-3|.|15|few|TRBV10-3
CAISESGTSGNTIYF
TGTGCCATCAGTGAGTCGGGCACCTCTGGAAACACCATATATTTT
>TRBJ1-5|.|13|.|TRBV19
CASSLQVGLPQHF
TGTGCCAGTAGTCTCCAGGTGGGGCTGCCCCAGCATTTT
>TRBJ1-3|.|13|.|TRBV12-3/TRBV12-4
CASSFGPGNTIYF
TGTGCCAGCAGTTTTGGACCTGGAAACACCATATATTTT
>TRBJ2-1|.|16|.|TRBV7-2
CASSLFQGSSYNEQFF
TGTGCCAGCAGCTTGTTCCAGGGGAGCTCCTACAATGAGCAGTTCTTC
>TRBJ1-6|.|11|.|TRBV25-1
CASAIGSPLHF
TGTGCCAGCGCCATTGGGTCACCCCTCCACTTT
>TRBJ2-5|.|14|.|TRBV7-8
CASSLGGDGETQYF
TGTGCCAGCAGCTTAGGCGGGGACGGGGAGACCCAGTACTTC
>TRBJ2-2|TRBD1|16|once|TRBV6-6
CASLRGTGVNTGELFF
TGTGCCAGCCTACGAGGGACAGGGGTTAACACCGGGGAGCTGTTTTTT
>TRBJ2-1|.|12|.|TRBV9
CASSLRGPEQFF
TGTGCCAGCAGCCTGCGGGGGCCTGAGCAGTTCTTC
>TRBJ1-1|.|11|once|TRBV5-6
CASSLHTEAFF
TGTGCCAGCAGCTTGCACACTGAAGCTTTCTTT
>TRBJ1-2|TRBD1|13|medium-sized|TRBV18
CASSAGTGGGYTF
TGTGCCAGCTCAGCAGGGACAGGGGGCGGCTACACCTTC
>TRBJ2-3|.|13|.|TRBV9
CASSLSDTDTQYF
TGTGCCAGCAGCCTTAGCGACACAGATACGCAGTATTTT
>TRBJ1-5|.|13|few|TRBV3-1/TRBV3-2
CASGAGSNQPQHF
TGTGCCAGCGGCGCAGGTAGCAATCAGCCCCAGCATTTT
>TRBJ2-1|TRBD2|15|.|TRBV27
CASSILAGAYNEQFF
TGTGCCAGCAGTATTTTAGCGGGCGCTTACAATGAGCAGTTCTTC
>TRBJ1-2|.|14|.|TRBV29-1
CSVEDQGLGYGYTF
TGCAGCGTTGAAGATCAGGGGCTGGGCTATGGCTACACCTTC
>TRBJ2-5|.|13|.|TRBV19
CASTRTPQETQYF
TGTGCCAGTACCCGAACGCCCCAAGAGACCCAGTACTTC